This T cell receptor (beta chain) was recovered during a study of cytomegalovirus exposure and HLA in healthy donors. V was shortened by 7 bases and J by 2 bases, with 13 bases between the two germline ends. The CDR3 covers 14 residues. The germline V gene has CDR1 LNHDA and CDR2 SQIVND (reference sequence). Sequenced by immunoSEQ multiplex PCR; TCRdb stores in-frame clones only, minus some. The sample carries about 110,000 clones, roughly 90% recorded once. Study-wide results and caveats: Researchers catalogued under 200 TCR beta chains as cytomegalovirus-associated.

About this clone: Its antigen is not known.

The chain combines TRBV19 with TRBJ2-3, with D possibly matching TRBD1 (5 bases). Source material: PBMCs. The receptor's source is a woman between 18 and 29 years old in good health and CMV-seronegative. This CDR3 reads CASKDQGTTDTQYF. The DNA of the CDR3 is TGTGCCAGTAAGGACCAGGGAACCACAGATACGCAGTATTTT.